The rows below give T cell receptor beta chains drawn from one sample of a study of blood T cell repertoires in COVID-19. Sequencing was performed with immunoSEQ multiplex PCR; in TCRdb, only in-frame clones are kept and a portion is missing. The sample yields about 120,000 clones, about 86% seen once. Source material: peripheral blood. These receptors all come from a woman aged 45-65 years with acute or convalescent COVID-19. Both conserved end residues are part of each CDR3. The D gene is left open where the match is weak. Size tells how often a clone was seen (once, few, many) or the class of an expanded clone, and some rows leave it out.

j_gene: TRBJ1-3; abundance: NA; v_gene: TRBV15; d_gene: NA; CDR3aa: CATSRDGGTRAGNTIYF; CDR3nt: TGTGCCACCAGCAGAGATGGCGGGACGAGGGCTGGAAACACCATATATTTT
j_gene: TRBJ2-5; abundance: NA; v_gene: TRBV20-1; d_gene: TRBD1; CDR3aa: CSASSDRGRRETQYF; CDR3nt: TGCAGTGCTAGTTCGGACAGGGGGCGTAGGGAGACCCAGTACTTC
j_gene: TRBJ1-2; abundance: NA; v_gene: TRBV5-4; d_gene: NA; CDR3aa: CASSSYYGYTF; CDR3nt: TGTGCCAGCAGCTCGTACTATGGCTACACCTTC
j_gene: TRBJ2-1; abundance: NA; v_gene: TRBV5-1; d_gene: NA; CDR3aa: CASSSVLNNEQFF; CDR3nt: TGCGCCAGCAGTTCGGTCCTCAACAATGAGCAGTTCTTC
j_gene: TRBJ2-2; abundance: once; v_gene: TRBV12-2; d_gene: NA; CDR3aa: CASRLTETVGTGELFF; CDR3nt: TGTGCAAGTCGCTTAACTGAGACAGTTGGGACCGGGGAGCTGTTTTTT
j_gene: TRBJ2-1; abundance: NA; v_gene: TRBV6-5; d_gene: NA; CDR3aa: CASKTRQFDYNEQFF; CDR3nt: TGTGCCAGCAAAACCAGACAGTTTGACTACAATGAGCAGTTCTTC
j_gene: TRBJ2-7; abundance: NA; v_gene: TRBV27; d_gene: TRBD1; CDR3aa: CASSPWTGTYEQYF; CDR3nt: TGTGCCAGCAGTCCCTGGACAGGGACCTACGAGCAGTACTTC
j_gene: TRBJ1-5; abundance: NA; v_gene: TRBV30; d_gene: TRBD1; CDR3aa: CAWSKPGQGIPRSNQPQHF; CDR3nt: TGTGCCTGGAGCAAACCGGGACAGGGGATCCCCAGAAGCAATCAGCCCCAGCATTTT
j_gene: TRBJ2-3; abundance: once; v_gene: TRBV6-2/TRBV6-3; d_gene: TRBD2; CDR3aa: CASSIGLAGGHDTQYF; CDR3nt: TGTGCCAGCAGTATAGGACTAGCGGGGGGGCACGATACGCAGTATTTT
j_gene: TRBJ2-1; abundance: NA; v_gene: TRBV19; d_gene: TRBD1; CDR3aa: CASSPRTGSDEQFF; CDR3nt: TGTGCCAGTAGTCCGAGGACAGGGAGCGATGAGCAGTTCTTC
j_gene: TRBJ1-4; abundance: NA; v_gene: TRBV5-1; d_gene: NA; CDR3aa: CASSLVGGEEKLFF; CDR3nt: TGCGCCAGCAGCTTGGTCGGGGGTGAAGAAAAACTGTTTTTT
j_gene: TRBJ1-1; abundance: NA; v_gene: TRBV5-1; d_gene: NA; CDR3aa: CASSLTGLNTEAFF; CDR3nt: TGCGCCAGCAGCTTGACAGGGCTGAACACTGAAGCTTTCTTT
j_gene: TRBJ2-5; abundance: NA; v_gene: TRBV5-1; d_gene: TRBD2; CDR3aa: CASSLLTSGGPEETQYF; CDR3nt: TGCGCCAGCAGCCTACTGACTAGCGGGGGGCCCGAAGAGACCCAGTACTTC
j_gene: TRBJ2-5; abundance: NA; v_gene: TRBV6-5; d_gene: NA; CDR3aa: CASSNTGSKTQYF; CDR3nt: TGTGCCAGCAGTAACACAGGGTCAAAGACCCAGTACTTC
j_gene: TRBJ1-2; abundance: few; v_gene: TRBV19; d_gene: TRBD1; CDR3aa: CASTPPPHRGPNYGYTF; CDR3nt: TGTGCCAGTACCCCTCCACCCCACAGGGGCCCTAACTATGGCTACACCTTC
j_gene: TRBJ1-2; abundance: NA; v_gene: TRBV30; d_gene: NA; CDR3aa: CAWSEYSNYGYTF; CDR3nt: TGTGCCTGGAGTGAATATTCTAACTATGGCTACACCTTC
j_gene: TRBJ1-5; abundance: NA; v_gene: TRBV19; d_gene: TRBD1; CDR3aa: CASSSGWDSINQPQHF; CDR3nt: TGTGCCAGTAGTTCCGGATGGGACAGCATCAATCAGCCCCAGCATTTT
j_gene: TRBJ2-2; abundance: NA; v_gene: TRBV12-3/TRBV12-4; d_gene: NA; CDR3aa: CASSATTGELFF; CDR3nt: TGTGCCAGCAGTGCCACTACCGGGGAGCTGTTTTTT
j_gene: TRBJ2-4; abundance: NA; v_gene: TRBV3-1/TRBV3-2; d_gene: NA; CDR3aa: CASSQDLAKNIQYF; CDR3nt: TGTGCCAGCAGCCAAGACTTAGCCAAAAACATTCAGTACTTC
j_gene: TRBJ1-2; abundance: NA; v_gene: TRBV30; d_gene: NA; CDR3aa: CAGFFPDSQGSPNYGYTF; CDR3nt: TGTGCCGGATTTTTTCCTGACAGCCAGGGTTCCCCAAACTATGGCTACACCTTC
j_gene: TRBJ2-3; abundance: NA; v_gene: TRBV19; d_gene: TRBD2; CDR3aa: CASTRRQREQDTQYF; CDR3nt: TGTGCCAGTACCCGCCGGCAGCGGGAGCAAGATACGCAGTATTTT
j_gene: TRBJ1-1; abundance: NA; v_gene: TRBV29-1; d_gene: TRBD1; CDR3aa: CSCSHSLQGVTEAFF; CDR3nt: TGCAGCTGTTCTCACTCACTCCAGGGGGTCACTGAAGCTTTCTTT
j_gene: TRBJ1-6; abundance: NA; v_gene: TRBV5-4; d_gene: TRBD1; CDR3aa: CASSLEGQKNSPLHF; CDR3nt: TGTGCCAGCAGCTTGGAGGGACAGAAAAATTCACCCCTCCACTTT
j_gene: TRBJ2-7; abundance: NA; v_gene: TRBV11-3; d_gene: NA; CDR3aa: CASSLNPWQGPSYEQYF; CDR3nt: TGTGCCAGCAGCTTAAATCCTTGGCAGGGGCCCTCCTACGAGCAGTACTTC
j_gene: TRBJ1-6; abundance: NA; v_gene: TRBV30; d_gene: NA; CDR3aa: CAWEGGTASYNSPLHF; CDR3nt: TGTGCCTGGGAGGGAGGCACCGCCTCCTATAATTCACCCCTCCACTTT
j_gene: TRBJ1-2; abundance: NA; v_gene: TRBV18; d_gene: TRBD1; CDR3aa: CASSTQGADYGYTF; CDR3nt: TGTGCCAGCTCAACGCAGGGGGCGGACTATGGCTACACCTTC
j_gene: TRBJ1-2; abundance: NA; v_gene: TRBV5-1; d_gene: TRBD1; CDR3aa: CASSLELITGGYGYTF; CDR3nt: TGCGCCAGCAGCTTGGAGCTGATCACAGGGGGCTATGGCTACACCTTC
j_gene: TRBJ1-1; abundance: once; v_gene: TRBV6-5; d_gene: NA; CDR3aa: CASSSPGTEAFF; CDR3nt: TGTGCCAGCAGTTCCCCCGGCACTGAAGCTTTCTTT
j_gene: TRBJ1-2; abundance: NA; v_gene: TRBV2; d_gene: NA; CDR3aa: CASSVRDGDGYTF; CDR3nt: TGTGCCAGCAGTGTGCGAGATGGAGATGGCTACACCTTC
j_gene: TRBJ2-1; abundance: once; v_gene: TRBV4-3; d_gene: TRBD2; CDR3aa: CASSRLAGERSNEQFF; CDR3nt: TGCGCCAGCAGCCGACTAGCGGGAGAACGCTCGAATGAGCAGTTCTTC
j_gene: TRBJ1-5; abundance: once; v_gene: TRBV2; d_gene: TRBD1; CDR3aa: CASSALQGANQPQHF; CDR3nt: TGTGCCAGCAGTGCGTTGCAGGGGGCGAATCAGCCCCAGCATTTT
j_gene: TRBJ1-4; abundance: NA; v_gene: TRBV7-2; d_gene: NA; CDR3aa: CASSFRRVGEKLFF; CDR3nt: TGTGCCAGCAGCTTTCGGAGGGTTGGGGAAAAACTGTTTTTT
j_gene: TRBJ2-1; abundance: NA; v_gene: TRBV7-8; d_gene: TRBD2; CDR3aa: CASSLPGGDNEQFF; CDR3nt: TGTGCCAGCAGCTTACCTGGGGGGGACAATGAGCAGTTCTTC
j_gene: TRBJ1-5; abundance: once; v_gene: TRBV19; d_gene: NA; CDR3aa: CASNAGGQSAPQHF; CDR3nt: TGTGCCAGTAACGCGGGAGGACAGAGCGCGCCCCAGCATTTT
j_gene: TRBJ1-5; abundance: NA; v_gene: TRBV6-6; d_gene: NA; CDR3aa: CASSYSSGNQPQHF; CDR3nt: TGTGCCAGCAGTTACTCCTCCGGGAATCAGCCCCAGCATTTT
j_gene: TRBJ2-7; abundance: NA; v_gene: TRBV11-2; d_gene: TRBD1; CDR3aa: CASSPFYEGARYEQYF; CDR3nt: TGTGCCAGCAGCCCATTTTATGAGGGGGCGCGGTACGAGCAGTACTTC
j_gene: TRBJ2-1; abundance: NA; v_gene: TRBV2; d_gene: NA; CDR3aa: CASRWEFPGQSSYNEQFF; CDR3nt: TGTGCCAGCAGGTGGGAGTTCCCTGGCCAGAGCTCCTACAATGAGCAGTTCTTC
j_gene: TRBJ2-7; abundance: NA; v_gene: TRBV19; d_gene: TRBD1; CDR3aa: CASTWTGGSYEQYF; CDR3nt: TGTGCCAGTACCTGGACAGGGGGCTCCTACGAGCAGTACTTC
j_gene: TRBJ2-1; abundance: NA; v_gene: TRBV30; d_gene: TRBD2; CDR3aa: CAWIRGGSYNEQFF; CDR3nt: TGTGCCTGGATTCGGGGGGGGTCCTACAATGAGCAGTTCTTC
j_gene: TRBJ2-7; abundance: few; v_gene: TRBV6-1; d_gene: NA; CDR3aa: CASSEIQAGPYEQYF; CDR3nt: TGTGCCAGCAGTGAGATACAGGCAGGTCCCTACGAGCAGTACTTC
j_gene: TRBJ2-2; abundance: NA; v_gene: TRBV7-2; d_gene: NA; CDR3aa: CASISGSYTGELFF; CDR3nt: TGTGCCAGCATCAGCGGGTCCTACACCGGGGAGCTGTTTTTT
j_gene: TRBJ2-7; abundance: NA; v_gene: TRBV18; d_gene: TRBD2; CDR3aa: CASSPPSLAGKQYF; CDR3nt: TGTGCCAGCTCACCCCCGAGTCTAGCGGGAAAGCAGTACTTC
j_gene: TRBJ2-1; abundance: NA; v_gene: TRBV5-1; d_gene: NA; CDR3aa: CASSFTESSYNEQFF; CDR3nt: TGCGCCAGCAGCTTTACCGAGAGCTCCTACAATGAGCAGTTCTTC
j_gene: TRBJ2-6; abundance: NA; v_gene: TRBV10-3; d_gene: NA; CDR3aa: CAISDVGMDVLTF; CDR3nt: TGTGCCATCAGTGATGTGGGCATGGACGTCCTGACTTTC
j_gene: TRBJ2-5; abundance: NA; v_gene: TRBV5-8; d_gene: TRBD1; CDR3aa: CASSSGDRGEETQYF; CDR3nt: TGTGCCAGCAGCTCGGGGGACAGGGGGGAAGAGACCCAGTACTTC
j_gene: TRBJ1-2; abundance: once; v_gene: TRBV6-5; d_gene: NA; CDR3aa: CASSIDSTNYGYTF; CDR3nt: TGTGCCAGCAGCATCGACAGTACTAACTATGGCTACACCTTC